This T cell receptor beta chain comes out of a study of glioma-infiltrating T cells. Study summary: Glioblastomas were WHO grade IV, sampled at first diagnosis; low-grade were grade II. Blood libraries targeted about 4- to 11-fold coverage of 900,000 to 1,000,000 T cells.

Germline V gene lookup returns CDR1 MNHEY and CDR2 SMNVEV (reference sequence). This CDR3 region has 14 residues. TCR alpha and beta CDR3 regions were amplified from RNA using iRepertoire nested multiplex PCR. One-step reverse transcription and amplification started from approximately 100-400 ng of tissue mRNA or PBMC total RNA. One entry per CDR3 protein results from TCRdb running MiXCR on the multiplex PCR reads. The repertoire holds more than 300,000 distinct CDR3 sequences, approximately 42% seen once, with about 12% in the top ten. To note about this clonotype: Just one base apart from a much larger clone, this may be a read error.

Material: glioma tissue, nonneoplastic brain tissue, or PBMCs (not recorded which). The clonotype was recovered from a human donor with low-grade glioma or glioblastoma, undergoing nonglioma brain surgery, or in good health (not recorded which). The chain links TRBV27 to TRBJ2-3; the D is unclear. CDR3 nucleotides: TGTGCCAGCAGTTTGGGTGGAAACACAGATAAGCAGTATTTT. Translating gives CASSLGGNTDKQYF.